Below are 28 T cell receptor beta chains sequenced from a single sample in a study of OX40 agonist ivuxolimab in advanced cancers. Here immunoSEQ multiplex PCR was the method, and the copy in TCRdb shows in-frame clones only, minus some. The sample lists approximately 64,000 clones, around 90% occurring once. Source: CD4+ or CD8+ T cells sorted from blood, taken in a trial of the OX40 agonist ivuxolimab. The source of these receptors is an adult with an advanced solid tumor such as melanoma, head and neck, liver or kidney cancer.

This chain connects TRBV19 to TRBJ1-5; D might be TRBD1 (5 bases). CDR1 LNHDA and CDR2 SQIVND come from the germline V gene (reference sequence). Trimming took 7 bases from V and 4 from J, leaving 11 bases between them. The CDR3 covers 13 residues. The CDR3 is CASTRQINQPQHF. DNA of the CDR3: TGTGCCAGTACCAGACAGATAAATCAGCCCCAGCATTTT.

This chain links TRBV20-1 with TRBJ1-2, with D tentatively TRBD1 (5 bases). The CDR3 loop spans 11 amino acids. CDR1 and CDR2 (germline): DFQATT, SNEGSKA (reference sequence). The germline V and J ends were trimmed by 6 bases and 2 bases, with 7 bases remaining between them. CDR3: CSAGENYGYTF. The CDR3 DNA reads TGCAGTGCAGGGGAGAACTATGGCTACACCTTC.

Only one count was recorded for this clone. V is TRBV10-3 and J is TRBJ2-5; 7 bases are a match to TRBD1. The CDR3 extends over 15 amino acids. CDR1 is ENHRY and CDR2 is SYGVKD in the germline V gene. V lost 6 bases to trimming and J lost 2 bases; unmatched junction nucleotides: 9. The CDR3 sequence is CAISEGAQLQETQYF. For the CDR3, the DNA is TGTGCCATCAGCGAGGGGGCGCAACTTCAAGAGACCCAGTACTTC.

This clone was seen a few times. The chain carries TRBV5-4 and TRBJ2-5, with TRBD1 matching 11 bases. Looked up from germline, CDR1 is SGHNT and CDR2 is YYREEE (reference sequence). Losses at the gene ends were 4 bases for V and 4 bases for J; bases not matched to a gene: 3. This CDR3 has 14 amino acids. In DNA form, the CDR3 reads TGTGCCAGCAGCGAGGACAGGGGGCGAGAGACCCAGTACTTC. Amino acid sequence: CASSEDRGRETQYF.

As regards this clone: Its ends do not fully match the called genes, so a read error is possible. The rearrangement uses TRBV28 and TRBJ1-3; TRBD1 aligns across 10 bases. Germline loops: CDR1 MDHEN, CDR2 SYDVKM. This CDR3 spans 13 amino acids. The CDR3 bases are TGTGCCAGCAGTTCGGGACAGGGGCCGCGGCCCCATTTT. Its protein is CASSSGQGPRPHF.

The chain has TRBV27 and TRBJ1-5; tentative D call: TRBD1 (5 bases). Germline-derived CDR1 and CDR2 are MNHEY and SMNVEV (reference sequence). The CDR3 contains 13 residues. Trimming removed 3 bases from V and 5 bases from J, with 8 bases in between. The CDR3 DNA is TGTGCCAGCAGTTTTGAAGGGGATCAGCCCCAGCATTTT. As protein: CASSFEGDQPQHF.

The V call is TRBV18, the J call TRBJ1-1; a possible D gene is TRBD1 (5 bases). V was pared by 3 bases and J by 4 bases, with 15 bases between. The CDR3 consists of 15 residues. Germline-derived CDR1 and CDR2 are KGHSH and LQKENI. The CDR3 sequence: CASSPRQLLGTEAFF. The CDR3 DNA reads TGTGCCAGCTCACCCCGACAGCTTTTAGGCACTGAAGCTTTCTTT.

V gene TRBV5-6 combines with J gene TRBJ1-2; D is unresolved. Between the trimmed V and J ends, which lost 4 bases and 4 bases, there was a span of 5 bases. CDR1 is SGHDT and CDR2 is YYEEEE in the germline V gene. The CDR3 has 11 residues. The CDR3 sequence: CASSHSYGYTF. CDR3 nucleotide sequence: TGTGCCAGCAGCCATAGCTATGGCTACACCTTC.

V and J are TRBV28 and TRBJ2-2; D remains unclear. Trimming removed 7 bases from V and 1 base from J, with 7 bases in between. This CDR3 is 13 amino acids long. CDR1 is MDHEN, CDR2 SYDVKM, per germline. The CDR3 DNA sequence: TGTGCCAGCATGACGCAGAACACCGGGGAGCTGTTTTTT. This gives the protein CASMTQNTGELFF.

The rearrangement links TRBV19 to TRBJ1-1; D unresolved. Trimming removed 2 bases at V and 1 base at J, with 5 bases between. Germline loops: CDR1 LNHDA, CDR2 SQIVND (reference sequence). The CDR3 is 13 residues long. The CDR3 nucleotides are TGTGCCAGTAGTATATTCGAGAACACTGAAGCTTTCTTT. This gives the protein CASSIFENTEAFF.

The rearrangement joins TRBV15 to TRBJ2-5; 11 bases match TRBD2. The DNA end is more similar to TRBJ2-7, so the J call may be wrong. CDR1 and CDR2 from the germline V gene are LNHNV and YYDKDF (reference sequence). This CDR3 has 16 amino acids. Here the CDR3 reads CATSRGTSGSGVEQYF. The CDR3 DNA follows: TGTGCCACCAGCAGAGGCACTAGCGGGAGTGGAGTCGAGCAGTACTTC.

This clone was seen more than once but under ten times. This chain's CDR3 is CASSMGDTEAFF. In DNA form, the CDR3 reads TGTGCCAGTAGTATGGGGGACACTGAAGCTTTCTTT. The genes are TRBV19 and TRBJ1-1; the D gene is possibly TRBD1 (5 bases). This CDR3 has 12 residues. V gave up 3 bases and J gave up 3 bases, with 5 bases separating them. Germline CDR1 is LNHDA and CDR2 is SQIVND (reference sequence).

The CDR3: CAWANPGGTQYF. The CDR3, as DNA: TGTGCCTGGGCTAACCCCGGCGGGACCCAGTACTTC. This chain joins TRBV30 and TRBJ2-5, with D unresolved. The germline CDR1 and CDR2 sequences are GTSNPN and SVGIG (reference sequence). The CDR3 loop spans 12 amino acids. V shed 5 bases and J shed 7 bases, with 14 bases lying between them.

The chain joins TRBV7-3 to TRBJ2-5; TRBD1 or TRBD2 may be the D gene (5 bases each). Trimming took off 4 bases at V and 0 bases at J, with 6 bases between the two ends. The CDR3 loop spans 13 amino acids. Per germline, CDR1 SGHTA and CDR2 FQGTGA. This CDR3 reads CASSSGHQETQYF. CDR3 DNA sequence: TGTGCCAGCAGCTCGGGACACCAAGAGACCCAGTACTTC. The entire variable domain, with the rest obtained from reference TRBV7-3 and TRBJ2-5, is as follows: GAGVSQTPSNKVTEKGKYVELRCDPISGHTALYWYRQSLGQGPEFLIYFQGTGAADDSGLPNDRFFAVRPEGSVSTLKIQRTERGDSAVYLCASSSGHQETQYFGPGTRLLVL.

The CDR3 protein is CASTPTGTSALIESDTQYF. In DNA form, the CDR3 reads TGTGCCAGCACCCCGACCGGGACTTCGGCGTTGATTGAATCAGATACGCAGTATTTT. This chain connects TRBV5-4 to TRBJ2-3; possibly TRBD2 for D (6 bases). V was clipped by 6 bases and J by 4 bases, with 30 bases between them. Per germline, CDR1 SGHNT and CDR2 YYREEE (reference sequence). The CDR3 is 19 residues long.

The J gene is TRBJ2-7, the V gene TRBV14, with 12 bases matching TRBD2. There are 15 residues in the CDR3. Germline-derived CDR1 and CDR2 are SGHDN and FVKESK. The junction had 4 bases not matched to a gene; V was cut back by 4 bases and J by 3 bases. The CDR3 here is CASSRETSGGYEQYF. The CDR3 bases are TGTGCCAGCAGCCGAGAGACTAGCGGGGGCTACGAGCAGTACTTC. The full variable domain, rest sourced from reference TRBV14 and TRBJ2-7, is EAGVTQFPSHSVIEKGQTVTLRCDPISGHDNLYWYRRVMGKEIKFLLHFVKESKQDESGMPNNRFLAERTGGTYSTLKVQPAELEDSGVYFCASSRETSGGYEQYFGPGTRLTVT.

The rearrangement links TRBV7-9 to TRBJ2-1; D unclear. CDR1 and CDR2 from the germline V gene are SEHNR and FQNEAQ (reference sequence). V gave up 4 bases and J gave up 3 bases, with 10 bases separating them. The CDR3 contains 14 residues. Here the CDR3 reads CASSSGSLYNEQFF. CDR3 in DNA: TGTGCCAGCAGCTCCGGGTCCCTCTACAATGAGCAGTTCTTC.

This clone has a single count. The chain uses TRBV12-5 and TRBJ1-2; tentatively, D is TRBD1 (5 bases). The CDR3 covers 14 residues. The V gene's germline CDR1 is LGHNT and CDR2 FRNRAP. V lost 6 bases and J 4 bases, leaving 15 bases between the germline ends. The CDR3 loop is CASGPSGGIYGYTF. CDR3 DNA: TGTGCTAGTGGACCCTCGGGGGGGATCTATGGCTACACCTTC.

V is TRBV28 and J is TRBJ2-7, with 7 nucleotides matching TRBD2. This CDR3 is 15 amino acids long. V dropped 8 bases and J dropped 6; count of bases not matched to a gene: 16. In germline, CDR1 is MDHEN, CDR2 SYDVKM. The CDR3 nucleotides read TGTGCCAGCTGGGGAGGGGCAGGGCTGTTTTCCGAGCAGTACTTC. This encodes CASWGGAGLFSEQYF.

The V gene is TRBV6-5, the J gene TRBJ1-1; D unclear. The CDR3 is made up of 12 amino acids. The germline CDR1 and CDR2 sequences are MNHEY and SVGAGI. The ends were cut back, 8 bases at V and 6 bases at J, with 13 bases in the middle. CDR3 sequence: CASEGNGAEAFF. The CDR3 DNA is TGTGCCAGCGAAGGGAATGGGGCTGAAGCTTTCTTT.

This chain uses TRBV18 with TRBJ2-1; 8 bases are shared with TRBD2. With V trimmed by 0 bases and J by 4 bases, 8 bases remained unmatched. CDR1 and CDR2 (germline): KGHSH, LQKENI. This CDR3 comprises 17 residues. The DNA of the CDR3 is TGTGCCAGCTCACCACCAGGGGCGGGAGGAGTTTACAATGAGCAGTTCTTC. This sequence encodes CASSPPGAGGVYNEQFF.

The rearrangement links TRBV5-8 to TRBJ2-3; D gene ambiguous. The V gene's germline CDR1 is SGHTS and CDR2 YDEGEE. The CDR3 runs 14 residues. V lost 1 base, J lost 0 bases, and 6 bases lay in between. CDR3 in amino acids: CASSLWQSTDTQYF. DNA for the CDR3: TGTGCCAGCAGCTTGTGGCAGAGCACAGATACGCAGTATTTT.

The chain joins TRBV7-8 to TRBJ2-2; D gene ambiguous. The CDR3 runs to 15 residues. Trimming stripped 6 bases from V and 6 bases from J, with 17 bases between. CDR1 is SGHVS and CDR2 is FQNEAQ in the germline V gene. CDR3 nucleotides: TGTGCCAGCAGGACATGGAAGTCGGTTCCCGGGGAGCTGTTTTTT. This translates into CASRTWKSVPGELFF.

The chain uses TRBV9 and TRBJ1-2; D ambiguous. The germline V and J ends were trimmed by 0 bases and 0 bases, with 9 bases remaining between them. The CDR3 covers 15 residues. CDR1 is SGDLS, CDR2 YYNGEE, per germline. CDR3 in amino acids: CASSVGRGANYGYTF. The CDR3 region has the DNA TGTGCCAGCAGCGTAGGTCGAGGAGCTAACTATGGCTACACCTTC.

The CDR3 here is CASTQDSYNEQFF. The CDR3 DNA is TGTGCCAGCACCCAGGACTCCTACAATGAGCAGTTCTTC. This chain joins TRBV7-9 and TRBJ2-1; no clear D. Looked up from germline, CDR1 is SEHNR and CDR2 is FQNEAQ (reference sequence). This CDR3 spans 13 amino acids. The V end lost 7 bases, the J end lost 0 bases, and 7 bases lay between the germline ends.

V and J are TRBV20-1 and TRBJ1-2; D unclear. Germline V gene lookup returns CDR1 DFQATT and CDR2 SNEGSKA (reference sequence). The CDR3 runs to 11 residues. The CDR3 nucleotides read TGCAGCGTTATAGCTAACTATGGCTACACCTTC. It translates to CSVIANYGYTF.

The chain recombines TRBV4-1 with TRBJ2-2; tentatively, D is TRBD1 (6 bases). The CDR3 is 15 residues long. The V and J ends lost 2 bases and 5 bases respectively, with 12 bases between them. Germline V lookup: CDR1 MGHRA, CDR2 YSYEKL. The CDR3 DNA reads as TGCGCCAGCAGCCAACCAGGGGTTCGGACCGGGGAGCTGTTTTTT. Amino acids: CASSQPGVRTGELFF.

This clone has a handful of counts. CDR3 region: CASSGSWNKWDGDTGELFF. As DNA, the CDR3 is TGTGCCAGCAGTGGTAGTTGGAATAAGTGGGACGGAGACACCGGGGAGCTGTTTTTT. The chain is built from TRBV27 and TRBJ2-2; D is possibly TRBD1 or TRBD2 (5 bases each). Germline CDR1 MNHEY, CDR2 SMNVEV (reference sequence). The ends were cut back, 5 bases at V and 3 bases at J, with 25 bases in the middle. The CDR3 has 19 amino acids.